These 18 T cell receptor beta chains share one sample of origin, sequenced in a study of response to subunit inactivated influenza vaccine. TCRdb used MiXCR to reprocess the RT-PCR reads, holding one entry per CDR3 protein. The sample carries 250,000 to 350,000 distinct CDR3 sequences, approximately 20% recorded once. Sequencing was performed on PBMCs from blood, taken less than 22 months after vaccination. These receptors came from a man aged 45 to 75 who received an inactivated influenza vaccine.

The V call is TRBV28, the J call TRBJ1-5; D is unclear. The ends were cut back, 6 bases at V and 5 bases at J, with 14 bases in the middle. The CDR3 covers 14 residues. The germline CDR1 and CDR2 sequences are MDHEN and SYDVKM. CDR3 sequence reads: CASSPGREHQPQHF. DNA of the CDR3: TGTGCCAGCAGCCCGGGGAGGGAACATCAGCCCCAGCATTTT.

V usage is TRBV7-2 and J usage is TRBJ1-2, with TRBD1 as a possible D gene (5 bases). Trimming removed 5 bases from V and 6 bases from J, with 13 bases in between. This CDR3 has 13 amino acids. CDR1 is SGHTA, CDR2 FQGNSA, per germline. CDR3 DNA: TGTGCCAGCAGCCTAAGGGGCAGGGATGGCTACACCTTC. Its translation: CASSLRGRDGYTF.

This clonotype was counted ten times or more. This chain joins TRBV29-1 and TRBJ1-2; no reliable D call. Deletions cut 5 bases from V and 5 bases from J, with 12 bases between. The CDR3 is 12 amino acids. Germline V lookup: CDR1 SQVTM, CDR2 ANQGSEA. The CDR3 protein is CSVMDSFYGYTF. In DNA, the CDR3 is TGCAGCGTTATGGACTCTTTTTATGGCTACACCTTC.

The chain couples TRBV7-2 to TRBJ2-7, with TRBD2 as a possible D gene (6 bases). The CDR3 length is 17 residues. Looked up from germline, CDR1 is SGHTA and CDR2 is FQGNSA. The V end was cut by 0 bases, the J end by 2 bases, with 17 bases between. The CDR3 nucleotides are TGTGCCAGCAGCTTAGCGCAGTATGGACTATTGACCTACGAGCAGTACTTC. Its protein is CASSLAQYGLLTYEQYF.

The chain recombines TRBV11-2 with TRBJ1-3, with a weak D call TRBD1 (5 bases). This CDR3 is 18 amino acids long. V was clipped by 1 base and J by 0 bases, with 16 bases between them. CDR1 and CDR2 from the germline V gene are SGHAT and FQNNGV. The CDR3 loop reads CASSLGDGGPFSGNTIYF. CDR3 nucleotide sequence: TGTGCCAGCAGCTTAGGGGACGGCGGACCCTTCTCTGGAAACACCATATATTTT.

V is TRBV11-2 and J is TRBJ1-1; 7 nucleotides align to TRBD1. The ends lost 5 bases at V and 4 bases at J; junction bases unmatched: 7. Germline-derived CDR1 and CDR2 are SGHAT and FQNNGV. The CDR3 is 14 amino acids. The DNA of the CDR3 is TGTGCCAGCAGCCGCGCAGGGGGAGGCACTGAAGCTTTCTTT. Translating gives CASSRAGGGTEAFF.

The CDR3 DNA reads as TGCGCCAGCAGCTTGGATAGGACAGAGGGATACGAGCAGTACTTC. This gives the protein CASSLDRTEGYEQYF. The rearrangement links TRBV5-1 to TRBJ2-7; D is perhaps TRBD1 (6 bases). The CDR3 extends over 15 amino acids. Germline V lookup: CDR1 SGHRS, CDR2 YFSETQ. V gave up 0 bases and J gave up 4 bases, with 14 bases separating them. The whole variable domain, remainder taken from reference TRBV5-1 and TRBJ2-7, is KAGVTQTPRYLIKTRGQQVTLSCSPISGHRSVSWYQQTPGQGLQFLFEYFSETQRNKGNFPGRFSGRQFSNSRSEMNVSTLELGDSALYLCASSLDRTEGYEQYFGPGTRLTVT.

This clonotype was counted between two and nine times. This sequence joins TRBV27 and TRBJ1-3, with a possible D match to TRBD1 (5 bases). The CDR3 loop spans 13 amino acids. CDR1 is MNHEY, CDR2 SMNVEV, per germline (reference sequence). Between the trimmed V and J ends, which lost 5 bases and 4 bases, there was a span of 9 bases. This CDR3 is CASSPRQGNTIYF. CDR3 nucleotide sequence: TGTGCCAGCAGTCCTAGACAGGGAAACACCATATATTTT.

The chain recombines TRBV4-1 with TRBJ1-3; no definite D call. V was trimmed by 1 base and J by 0 bases, leaving 10 bases between them. This CDR3 region has 16 residues. Germline values: CDR1 MGHRA, CDR2 YSYEKL. CDR3 sequence (DNA): TGCGCCAGCAGCCAAGTATTTGACATCTCTGGAAACACCATATATTTT. This codes for CASSQVFDISGNTIYF.

This clonotype was recorded at least ten times. This chain uses TRBV12-3 or TRBV12-4 with TRBJ1-5; 8 positions match TRBD1. The junction had 3 bases not matched to a gene; V was cut back by 4 bases and J by 1 base. The CDR3 has 15 residues. The CDR3 reads CASSSRTGSNQPQHF. DNA for the CDR3: TGTGCCAGCAGTTCCCGGACAGGGAGCAATCAGCCCCAGCATTTT.

The rearrangement links TRBV20-1 to TRBJ2-7; D is perhaps TRBD2 (6 bases). The CDR3 is made up of 13 amino acids. Trimming stripped 7 bases from V and 3 bases from J, with 16 bases between. Germline V lookup: CDR1 DFQATT, CDR2 SNEGSKA (reference sequence). The CDR3 sequence is CSGKTRGVYEQYF. The CDR3 bases are TGCAGTGGTAAGACTAGAGGGGTCTACGAGCAGTACTTC.

This clonotype was seen only a few times. J is TRBJ1-5 and V is TRBV29-1, with 9 bases identical to TRBD1. There are 17 residues in the CDR3. Germline-derived CDR1 and CDR2 are SQVTM and ANQGSEA. The J segment lost 1 base and the V segment lost 4 bases, leaving 11 bases of the junction unmatched. The CDR3 sequence: CSVGGLGGTGSNQPQHF. Written as DNA, the CDR3 is TGCAGCGTTGGTGGGTTAGGGGGGACAGGGAGCAATCAGCCCCAGCATTTT.

The chain employs TRBV9 and TRBJ1-5; no clear D gene. The CDR3 contains 15 residues. The V gene's germline CDR1 is SGDLS and CDR2 YYNGEE. Deletions cut 2 bases from V and 3 bases from J, with 12 bases between. The CDR3 DNA reads TGTGCCAGCAGCGTTGATGGACGGACCAATCAGCCCCAGCATTTT. Translation gives CASSVDGRTNQPQHF.

This clonotype has a handful of counts. The chain employs TRBV3-1 and TRBJ1-3, with TRBD1 as a possible D gene (5 bases). The CDR3 covers 16 residues. Looked up from germline, CDR1 is LGHDT and CDR2 is YNNKEL (reference sequence). Trimming left V 1 base short and J 0 bases short, with 10 bases between. The CDR3 loop reads CASSQGQGLSGNTIYF. The DNA for the CDR3 is TGTGCCAGCAGCCAAGGTCAGGGTCTCTCTGGAAACACCATATATTTT.

The CDR3 loop reads CASSKDGMTNYGYTF. The CDR3 coding sequence is TGTGCCAGCAGTAAGGACGGTATGACTAACTATGGCTACACCTTC. The V and J genes are TRBV12-3 or TRBV12-4 and TRBJ1-2; D gene uncertain. V lost 5 bases to trimming and J lost 0 bases, with 13 bases between them. CDR3 length: 15 residues.

This clonotype was recorded a few times. This sequence joins TRBV6-5 and TRBJ1-3; D is unresolved. CDR1 is MNHEY and CDR2 is SVGAGI in the germline V gene. The germline V and J ends were trimmed by 2 bases and 2 bases, with 16 bases remaining between them. The CDR3 sequence is 17 residues long. The CDR3 DNA sequence: TGTGCCAGCAGTTACGGTCCCTCCTCGGTGGCTGGAAACACCATATATTTT. It translates to CASSYGPSSVAGNTIYF.

The genes are TRBV15 and TRBJ1-1; no clear D gene. The CDR3 totals 15 residues. Germline V CDR1 and CDR2: LNHNV, YYDKDF (reference sequence). Trimming took off 0 bases at V and 7 bases at J, with 15 bases between the two ends. This chain's CDR3 is CATSRDGAVGFEAFF. Here the CDR3 DNA reads TGTGCCACCAGCAGAGATGGAGCGGTAGGATTTGAAGCTTTCTTT.

CDR3 sequence: CASSLAGASVTEAFF. The CDR3 coding sequence is TGCGCCAGCAGCTTGGCAGGGGCTTCGGTCACTGAAGCTTTCTTT. The chain recombines TRBV5-1 with TRBJ1-1; perhaps TRBD1 as D (6 bases). The germline gives CDR1 SGHRS, CDR2 YFSETQ. The CDR3 consists of 15 residues. The germline V and J ends were trimmed by 0 bases and 4 bases, with 13 bases remaining between them. The full variable domain, in which reference TRBV5-1 and TRBJ1-1 provide the parts outside the CDR3, is KAGVTQTPRYLIKTRGQQVTLSCSPISGHRSVSWYQQTPGQGLQFLFEYFSETQRNKGNFPGRFSGRQFSNSRSEMNVSTLELGDSALYLCASSLAGASVTEAFFGQGTRLTVV.